This is a list of T cell receptor beta chains from one sample in a study of cytotoxic CD8 clonotypes in ibrutinib-treated CLL. Sequencing was performed with immunoSEQ multiplex PCR; in TCRdb, only in-frame clones are kept and a portion is missing. The table shows tens of thousands of clones, with roughly 50% occurring only once. The sequencing here drew on PBMCs, taken after 24 months of ibrutinib treatment. Source of these receptors: a human donor with chronic lymphocytic leukemia. Both conserved end residues are part of each CDR3. The D gene is left open where the match is weak. Size values are once, few and many counts, or a class for expanded clones, and some rows have none.

clone_size j_call d_call v_call cdr3_nt cdr3_aa
- TRBJ1-6 - TRBV5-1 TGCGCCAGCAGCTTGGCCTTTGGGGGAGATTCACCCCTCCACTTT CASSLAFGGDSPLHF
many TRBJ1-4 - TRBV28 TGTGCCAGCAGTAGGGGCCCTCCGGGGGAAAAACTGTTTTTT CASSRGPPGEKLFF
- TRBJ2-2 TRBD1 TRBV15 TGTGCCACCAGCGTGCCCAGGGGGATCGCCGGGGAGCTGTTTTTT CATSVPRGIAGELFF
few TRBJ1-5 - TRBV30 TGTGCCTGGAGTGTTCAGGGGAGCGGCATTTATGATGGTTATCAGCCCCAGCATTTT CAWSVQGSGIYDGYQPQHF
- TRBJ2-2 - TRBV6-1 TGTGCCAGCAGGCGGGAAAGCGACACCGGGGAGCTGTTTTTT CASRRESDTGELFF
- TRBJ2-7 - TRBV5-1 TGCGCCAGCAGCTTTGGGGGGAAAACCTACGAGCAGTACTTC CASSFGGKTYEQYF
- TRBJ1-1 - TRBV6-6 TGTGCCAGCAGTTACCGGGGGAACACTGAAGCTTTCTTT CASSYRGNTEAFF
few TRBJ2-7 - TRBV6-1 TGTGCCAGCAGTGAATACCGGACCGGGTACGAGCAGTACTTC CASSEYRTGYEQYF
many TRBJ1-1 - TRBV18 TGTGCCAGCTCACTGGCCGCGAACACTGAAGCTTTCTTT CASSLAANTEAFF
few TRBJ2-3 - TRBV6-5 TGTGCCAGCAGTTACGGTGTCAGCGTGGGAACAGATACGCAGTATTTT CASSYGVSVGTDTQYF
- TRBJ1-2 TRBD1 TRBV7-9 TGTGCCAGCAGCGTAACAGGGGGCCATGGCTACACCTTC CASSVTGGHGYTF
few TRBJ1-6 TRBD1 TRBV14 TGTGCCAGCAGCCAAGTTATGCCGGGACAGGGGGCCTCACCCCTCCACTTT CASSQVMPGQGASPLHF
- TRBJ2-1 - TRBV5-6 TGTGCCAGCAGCTTGGGTTTCAGTTACAATGAGCAGTTCTTC CASSLGFSYNEQFF